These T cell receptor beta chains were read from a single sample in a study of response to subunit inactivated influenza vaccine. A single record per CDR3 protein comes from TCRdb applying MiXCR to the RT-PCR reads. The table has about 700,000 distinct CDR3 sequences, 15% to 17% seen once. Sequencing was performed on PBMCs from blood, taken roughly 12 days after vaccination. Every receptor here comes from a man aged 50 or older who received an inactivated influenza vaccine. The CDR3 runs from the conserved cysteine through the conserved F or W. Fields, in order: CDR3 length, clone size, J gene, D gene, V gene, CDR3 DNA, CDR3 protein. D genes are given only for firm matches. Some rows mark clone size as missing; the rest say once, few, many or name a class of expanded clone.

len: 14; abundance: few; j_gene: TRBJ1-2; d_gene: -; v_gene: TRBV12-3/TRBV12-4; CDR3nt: TGTGCCAGCAGTTTAGGGGGACGGCCTAGTGGCTACACCTTC; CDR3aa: CASSLGGRPSGYTF
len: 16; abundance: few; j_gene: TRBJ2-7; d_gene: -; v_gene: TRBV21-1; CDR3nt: TGTGCCAGCAGCATTTTCGTGGGACCCAATACCTACGAGCAGTACTTC; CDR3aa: CASSIFVGPNTYEQYF
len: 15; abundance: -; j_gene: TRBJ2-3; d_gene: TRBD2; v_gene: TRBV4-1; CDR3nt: TGCGCCAGCAGCCTTCAAGCGGGGCCCACAGATACGCAGTATTTT; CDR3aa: CASSLQAGPTDTQYF
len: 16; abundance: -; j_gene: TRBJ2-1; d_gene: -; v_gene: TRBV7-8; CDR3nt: TGTGCCAGCAGCTTAGACTTGGTTGGACTCGGAAATGAGCAGTTCTTC; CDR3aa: CASSLDLVGLGNEQFF
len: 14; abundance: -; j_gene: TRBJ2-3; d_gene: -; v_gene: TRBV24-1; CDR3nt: TGTGCCACCAGTGACCCGGGAAGAACAGATACGCAGTATTTT; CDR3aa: CATSDPGRTDTQYF
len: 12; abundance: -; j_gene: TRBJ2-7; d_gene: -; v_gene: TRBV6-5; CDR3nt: TGTGCCAGCACACCGGGACTTGGAAGTCTGTACTTC; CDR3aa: CASTPGLGSLYF
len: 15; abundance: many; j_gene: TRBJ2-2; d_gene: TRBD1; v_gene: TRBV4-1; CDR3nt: TGCGCCAGCAGCCAAGACCAGGGGGCTAACGGGGAGCTGTTTTTT; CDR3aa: CASSQDQGANGELFF
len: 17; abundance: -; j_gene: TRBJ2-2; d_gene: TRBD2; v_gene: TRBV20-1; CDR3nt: TGCAGTGCTAGACTCCGACTAGCGGGAGAGAGCACCGGGGAGCTGTTTTTT; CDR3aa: CSARLRLAGESTGELFF
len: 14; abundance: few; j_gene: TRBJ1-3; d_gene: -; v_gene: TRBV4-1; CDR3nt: TGCGCCAGCAGCCAAATCCGGGACTCCCGAGGGAGGTATTTT; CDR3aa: CASSQIRDSRGRYF
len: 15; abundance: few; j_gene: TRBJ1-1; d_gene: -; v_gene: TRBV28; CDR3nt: TGTGCCAGCAGTGATAAGACCCGTATGAACACTGAAGCTTTCTTT; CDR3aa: CASSDKTRMNTEAFF
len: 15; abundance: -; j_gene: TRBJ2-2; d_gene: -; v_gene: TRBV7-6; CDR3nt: TGTGCCAGCAGCCGGGGGGCCGAGAACACCGGGGAGCTGTTTTTT; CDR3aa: CASSRGAENTGELFF
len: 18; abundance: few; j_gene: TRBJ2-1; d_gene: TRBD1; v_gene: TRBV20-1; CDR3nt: TGCAGTGCTATCCACCGCGGAAGCAGGACAGGGAGTTACAATGAGCAGTTCTTC; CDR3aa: CSAIHRGSRTGSYNEQFF
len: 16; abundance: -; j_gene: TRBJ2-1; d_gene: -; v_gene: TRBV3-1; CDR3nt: TGTGCCAGCAGCCAAGGGCCCTTCCCGGGAGACAATGAGCAGTTCTTC; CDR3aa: CASSQGPFPGDNEQFF
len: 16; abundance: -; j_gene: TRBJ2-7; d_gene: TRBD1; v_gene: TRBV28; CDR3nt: TGTGCCAGCAGTTTACGTACCGGGACAGGGAGCTACGAGCAGTACTTC; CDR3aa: CASSLRTGTGSYEQYF
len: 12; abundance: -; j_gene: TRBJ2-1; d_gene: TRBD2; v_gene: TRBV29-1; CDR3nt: TGCAGCGTTACCGATAGCGGGACTGAGCAGTTCTTC; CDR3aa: CSVTDSGTEQFF